These T cell receptor beta chains were read from a single sample in a study of blood T cell repertoires in COVID-19. The protocol was immunoSEQ multiplex PCR, while the TCRdb copy is restricted to in-frame clones and leaves out a portion. The repertoire holds hundreds of thousands of clones, with 87% as singletons. Sequencing was carried out using PBMCs or T cells enriched from blood (not recorded which). These TCRs come from a woman aged 45-60 years who had recovered from COVID-19. The CDR3 runs from the conserved cysteine through the conserved F or W. The order of the fields is V gene, clone size, D gene, J gene, CDR3 protein, CDR3 DNA. D genes are given only for firm matches. Rows may omit the clone size; those that give it use once, few, many or a size class.

TRBV7-2	-	-	TRBJ1-1	CASSLSTGRGTEAFF	TGTGCCAGCAGCTTAAGCACAGGGAGGGGCACTGAAGCTTTCTTT
TRBV18	-	TRBD1	TRBJ1-1	CASSPLYDRGAEAFF	TGTGCCAGCTCACCGCTCTACGACAGGGGCGCTGAAGCTTTCTTT
TRBV7-2	few	TRBD1	TRBJ1-4	CASSPGSGTGGEKLFF	TGTGCCAGCAGCCCCGGGTCCGGGACAGGGGGTGAAAAACTGTTTTTT
TRBV18	-	-	TRBJ1-1	CASSPPQRAGYTEAFF	TGTGCCAGCTCACCACCCCAAAGGGCGGGGTACACTGAAGCTTTCTTT
TRBV7-9	-	-	TRBJ1-5	CASSLGRVQPQHF	TGTGCCAGCAGCTTAGGGAGGGTTCAGCCCCAGCATTTT
TRBV23-1	few	-	TRBJ2-1	CASSQFDKTRYNEQFF	TGCGCCAGCAGTCAATTCGATAAGACTCGATACAATGAGCAGTTCTTC
TRBV5-1	-	TRBD1	TRBJ1-2	CASSQGQGPYYGYTF	TGCGCCAGCAGCCAAGGACAGGGACCATACTATGGCTACACCTTC
TRBV7-2	-	TRBD1	TRBJ1-2	CASSLSFIRQGHGYTF	TGTGCCAGCAGCTTAAGCTTTATCCGACAGGGACATGGCTACACCTTC
TRBV13	-	-	TRBJ1-2	CASSPSYSNYGYTF	TGTGCCAGCAGCCCGTCGTACAGTAACTATGGCTACACCTTC
TRBV19	-	TRBD1	TRBJ1-5	CASSWDRNQPQHF	TGTGCCAGTAGTTGGGACAGAAATCAGCCCCAGCATTTT
TRBV6-4	-	-	TRBJ1-1	CASRPGAGVDTEAFF	TGTGCCAGCAGGCCAGGGGCAGGGGTGGACACTGAAGCTTTCTTT
TRBV28	-	-	TRBJ1-1	CASRAGPTTEAFF	TGTGCCAGCAGGGCAGGGCCGACCACTGAAGCTTTCTTT
TRBV18	-	TRBD1	TRBJ1-6	CASSPQGQLNSPLHF	TGTGCCAGCTCACCACAGGGACAGCTAAATTCACCCCTCCACTTT
TRBV5-4	-	-	TRBJ2-7	CASSLDGGGAYGQYF	TGTGCCAGCAGCTTGGACGGTGGGGGCGCGTACGGGCAGTACTTC
TRBV27	-	-	TRBJ1-1	CASSSPAGSGTEAFF	TGTGCCAGCAGCTCCCCAGCAGGGTCGGGCACTGAAGCTTTCTTT
TRBV3-1/TRBV3-2	-	-	TRBJ2-2	CASSQVIAGARTGELFF	TGTGCCAGCAGCCAAGTAATAGCAGGGGCGCGAACCGGGGAGCTGTTTTTT
TRBV30	-	-	TRBJ2-7	CARDSGTLSAEQYF	TGTGCCCGAGATTCCGGGACTTTAAGCGCTGAGCAGTACTTC
TRBV30	few	TRBD1	TRBJ1-2	CAWSIRGQPNYGYTF	TGTGCCTGGAGTATCCGGGGACAGCCCAACTATGGCTACACCTTC
TRBV3-1/TRBV3-2	once	-	TRBJ2-3	CASSQNPGTQYF	TGTGCCAGCAGCCAGAACCCAGGTACGCAGTATTTT
TRBV9	-	TRBD1	TRBJ1-5	CASSATGDQPQHF	TGTGCCAGCAGCGCGACAGGGGATCAGCCCCAGCATTTT
TRBV19	-	TRBD2	TRBJ2-2	CATLITAASGGANTGELFF	TGTGCCACCCTCATCACCGCGGCTAGCGGGGGGGCAAACACCGGGGAGCTGTTTTTT
TRBV7-9	-	-	TRBJ1-3	CASSRFRETGNTIYF	TGTGCCAGCAGCCGCTTCCGAGAAACTGGAAACACCATATATTTT
TRBV15	few	-	TRBJ1-2	CATRPAERGYGYTF	TGTGCCACCAGGCCGGCGGAACGAGGATATGGCTACACCTTC
TRBV2	-	-	TRBJ1-2	CARRGGNYGYTF	TGTGCCAGACGAGGTGGCAACTATGGCTACACCTTC
TRBV7-6	-	TRBD2	TRBJ2-1	CASSLATSGGPNEQFF	TGTGCCAGCAGCTTAGCCACTAGCGGGGGGCCGAATGAGCAGTTCTTC
TRBV5-1	-	-	TRBJ2-3	CASSLAPGSDTQYF	TGCGCCAGCAGCTTGGCCCCAGGTTCAGATACGCAGTATTTT
TRBV5-1	-	-	TRBJ1-4	CASSFSPDTHRPRDEKLFF	TGCGCCAGCAGCTTCAGCCCAGACACCCACAGGCCCAGGGATGAAAAACTGTTTTTT
TRBV15	few	-	TRBJ2-6	CATSRETPFSGANVLTF	TGTGCCACCAGCAGAGAGACACCGTTTTCTGGGGCCAACGTCCTGACTTTC
TRBV6-1	once	-	TRBJ2-3	CASSVEVGGRTDTQYF	TGTGCCAGCAGTGTGGAAGTTGGGGGCCGCACAGATACGCAGTATTTT
TRBV6-5	few	-	TRBJ1-2	CASRADSYGYTF	TGTGCCAGCAGGGCAGACAGCTATGGCTACACCTTC
TRBV19	-	-	TRBJ1-2	CASKPTLRYGYTF	TGTGCCTCCAAGCCCACTCTACGGTATGGCTACACCTTC
TRBV15	once	-	TRBJ1-1	CATSRDTGLNTEAFF	TGTGCCACCAGCAGAGATACAGGCTTGAACACTGAAGCTTTCTTT
TRBV4-1	-	-	TRBJ1-6	CASSQESYSPLHF	TGCGCCAGCAGCCAAGAGTCGTATTCACCCCTCCACTTT
TRBV6-5	-	-	TRBJ2-7	CASSTRTGNYEQYF	TGTGCCAGCAGTACTCGGACGGGGAACTACGAGCAGTACTTC
TRBV10-2	once	TRBD1	TRBJ1-3	CASSSTGVAGNTIYF	TGCGCCAGCAGCTCGACAGGGGTAGCTGGAAACACCATATATTTT
TRBV11-2	-	-	TRBJ1-4	CASSLVIGKLFF	TGTGCCAGCAGCTTAGTTATCGGAAAACTGTTTTTT
TRBV9	-	-	TRBJ1-1	CASSAQGLNTEAFF	TGTGCCAGCAGCGCGCAGGGGCTAAACACTGAAGCTTTCTTT
TRBV30	-	TRBD1	TRBJ1-4	CAWSWAGGEKLFF	TGTGCCTGGAGCTGGGCAGGGGGTGAAAAACTGTTTTTT
TRBV7-2	few	TRBD1	TRBJ1-2	CASSWDSPPTIYGYTF	TGTGCCAGCAGCTGGGACAGTCCCCCCACCATCTATGGCTACACCTTC